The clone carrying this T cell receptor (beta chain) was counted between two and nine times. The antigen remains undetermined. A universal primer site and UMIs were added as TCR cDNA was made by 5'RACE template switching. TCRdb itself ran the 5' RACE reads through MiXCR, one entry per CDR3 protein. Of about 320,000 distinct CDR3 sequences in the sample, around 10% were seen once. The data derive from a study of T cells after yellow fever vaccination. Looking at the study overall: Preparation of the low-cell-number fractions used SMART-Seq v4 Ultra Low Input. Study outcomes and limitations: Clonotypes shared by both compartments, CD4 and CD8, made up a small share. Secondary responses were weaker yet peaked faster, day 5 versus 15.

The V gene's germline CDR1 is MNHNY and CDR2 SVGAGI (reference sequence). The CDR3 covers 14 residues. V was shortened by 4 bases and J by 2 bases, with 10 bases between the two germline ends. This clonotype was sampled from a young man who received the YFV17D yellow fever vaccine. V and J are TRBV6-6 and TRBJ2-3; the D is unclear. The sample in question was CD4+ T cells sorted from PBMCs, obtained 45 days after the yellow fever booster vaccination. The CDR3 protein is CASSSTDLTDTQYF. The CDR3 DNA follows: TGTGCCAGCAGTTCGACGGACCTCACAGATACGCAGTATTTT.